The sequence of this TCR beta chain was determined in a study of blood T cell repertoires in COVID-19 (dated by TCRdb to the early 2020s). Broadly, across the study: Samples from collaborators originated in the United States, Italy and Spain and spanned both the acute and convalescent phases of COVID-19. The prospective study material was composed of cDNA or gDNA derived from T cells, B-cell-depleted T cells, or PBMCs. Subjects who had been exposed to COVID-19, were actively infected with it, or had recovered from it provided the deeply sampled blood TCRbeta repertoires that made up the dataset. The repertoires were made available in a free public database intended to serve as a resource for research on the immune response to SARS-CoV-2. The samples were drawn from two sources: the first 160 participants of the ongoing ImmuneRACE study, and 1,200 or so subjects contributed by 6 global collaborators. Nearly every sample came with metadata listing a de-identified subject ID, COVID-19 status, age in years and sex. Where available, HLA class I and class II types were taken from metadata supplied by the sample provider and were not determined by assay-based typing.

This clone has just a few counts. Its antigen is unknown. Base quality data are lacking; no much larger clone is found one base away. Other DNA sequences in the sample encode the same CDR3. What the work shows at the level of the full study, not this receptor alone: The amount of clinical and demographic metadata varied by source and participant and was provided uncurated.

TCRbeta CDR3 regions were amplified from genomic DNA using the immunoSEQ Assay, a bias-controlled multiplex PCR. The authors' analysis ran thus. The number of nucleated cells in each sample was estimated from the amplification of reference gene primers within the assay. To quantify the absolute abundance of each unique TCRbeta CDR3 rearrangement, sequence reads were collapsed and filtered. For each sample, productive Simpson clonality was calculated as the square root of Simpson's diversity index over productive rearrangements. Sourced from immuneACCESS, this table was stored by TCRdb with only in-frame sequences that have V and J called. A share of the clones is absent; for the studies checked, an unresolved V gene accounts for under half, and the remainder has no known explanation. The DNA was the basis for D and trimming; V, J and clone size are from that table. This sample is represented by 200,000 or so clones; around four fifths of them were singletons. Clones ranked in the top ten supply 6.9% of the sample.

The germline V gene sets CDR1 to ENHRY and CDR2 to SYGVKD. The trim is 5 bases for V and 1 base for J, with a gap of 5 bases between the germline ends. From the cysteine up to the phenylalanine, the CDR3 has a length of 12 residues. Left in the record is the CDR3 DNA by itself, 36 bases read in frame from the first base. Each collaborating institution followed its own protocols to collect whole blood in K2EDTA tubes. For TCRbeta analysis, collaborators shipped samples as frozen whole blood, isolated PBMCs, or DNA extracted from either of those sample types. The clonotype comes from a human donor with acute or convalescent COVID-19. The donor label of this sample is uncertain. The material sequenced was peripheral blood. Rearrangement joined TRBV10-3 to TRBJ1-1, with no confidently assigned D gene. The CDR3 amino acid sequence is: CAISRGNTEAFF. The sequence in DNA is TGTGCCATCAGTCGGGGGAACACTGAAGCTTTCTTT.